This entry lists 10 T cell receptor beta chains sequenced from one sample in a study of radiation and T cells in renal cell carcinoma. Assay used: immunoSEQ multiplex PCR; TCRdb lists only in-frame clones, some missing. The sample records about 14,000 clones, roughly 56% being singletons. Treatment meaning: treatment-naive control, cytoreductive nephrectomy. The sample in question was tumor tissue, obtained from a patient whose treatment was nephrectomy without radiotherapy. These receptor sequences come from a man aged 50 to 60 with renal cell carcinoma.

The genes are TRBV14 and TRBJ1-2; D remains ambiguous. The V gene lost 3 bases and the J gene lost 2 bases, with 7 bases spanning the gap. This CDR3 has 13 amino acids. Germline V gives CDR1 SGHDN, CDR2 FVKESK. The CDR3 sequence: CASSHGENYGYTF. DNA of the CDR3: TGTGCCAGCAGCCACGGCGAGAACTATGGCTACACCTTC.

This clone was detected a few times. The chain employs TRBV10-3 and TRBJ2-7, with TRBD2 matching 10 bases. CDR3 length equals 14 residues. Germline CDR1 reads ENHRY; CDR2 reads SYGVKD. The ends lost 8 bases at V and 4 bases at J; junction bases unmatched: 8. In DNA, the CDR3 is TGTGCCATCGCAGAGCGGGAGGGCCTTTACGAGCAGTACTTC. It specifies CAIAEREGLYEQYF.

This clone showed up just once. The CDR3 protein is CASSQGQENTGELFF. In nucleotides, the CDR3 is TGTGCCAGCAGCCAAGGACAGGAGAACACCGGGGAGCTGTTTTTT. The genes are TRBV4-2 and TRBJ2-2; possible D gene TRBD1, 6 bases. Germline CDR1 reads LGHNA; CDR2 reads YNFKEQ. V was shortened by 1 base and J by 1 base, with 7 bases between the two germline ends. The CDR3 covers 15 residues.

This clone was counted a few times. The V gene is TRBV5-4, the J gene TRBJ2-5, with D perhaps TRBD2 (5 bases). Germline V gene sequence: CDR1 SGHNT, CDR2 YYREEE (reference sequence). The V end was cut by 3 bases, the J end by 0 bases, with 12 bases between. The CDR3 runs to 15 residues. The CDR3, as DNA: TGTGCCAGCAGCTCCCAGACTATGTACCAAGAGACCCAGTACTTC. It specifies CASSSQTMYQETQYF.

The chain joins TRBV27 to TRBJ1-1, with TRBD1 as a possible D gene (5 bases). CDR1 MNHEY and CDR2 SMNVEV come from the germline V gene (reference sequence). V was clipped by 7 bases and J by 4 bases, with 16 bases between them. The CDR3 loop spans 14 amino acids. The DNA of the CDR3 is TGTGCCAGCAATAGTCAGGGATCGGCCACTGAAGCTTTCTTT. Protein sequence: CASNSQGSATEAFF.

The genes are TRBV19 and TRBJ2-4; TRBD2 matches at 12 bases. The germline gives CDR1 LNHDA, CDR2 SQIVND (reference sequence). J was trimmed by 6 bases and V by 5 bases; bases with no gene match: 8. This CDR3 has 16 residues. The CDR3 is CASSLRTSGTGNIQYF. For the CDR3, the DNA is TGTGCCAGTAGTTTGAGGACTAGCGGGACGGGAAACATTCAGTACTTC.

The V gene is TRBV19, the J gene TRBJ2-7; D may be TRBD2 (6 bases). Germline CDR1 reads LNHDA; CDR2 reads SQIVND (reference sequence). The CDR3 covers 13 residues. The V gene lost 10 bases and the J gene lost 4 bases, with 17 bases spanning the gap. The CDR3 spells CATTVRDGYEQYF. The DNA for the CDR3 is TGTGCCACAACGGTGCGGGATGGGTACGAGCAGTACTTC.

The chain uses TRBV27 and TRBJ2-7, with a weak D call TRBD1 (5 bases). CDR1 MNHEY and CDR2 SMNVEV come from the germline V gene (reference sequence). Deletions cut 6 bases from V and 0 bases from J, with 12 bases between. This CDR3 has 14 amino acids. The CDR3 here is CASSPQVLSYEQYF. The CDR3 coding sequence is TGTGCCAGCAGCCCACAGGTTCTCTCCTACGAGCAGTACTTC.

In its sample, this clone was seen many times. CDR3 sequence reads: CASSQDWTGGPETQYF. Here the CDR3 DNA reads TGTGCCAGCAGCCAAGACTGGACGGGGGGGCCAGAGACCCAGTACTTC. The chain uses TRBV4-2 and TRBJ2-5, with 8 nucleotides matching TRBD2. The V segment lost 0 bases and the J segment 4 bases; nucleotides outside the gene matches: 7. The V gene's germline CDR1 is LGHNA and CDR2 YNFKEQ. CDR3 length: 16 amino acids.

The gene calls are TRBV15 and TRBJ1-1; 9 bases align to TRBD1. This CDR3 region has 16 residues. Per the germline V gene, CDR1 is LNHNV and CDR2 is YYDKDF (reference sequence). V shed 1 base, J shed 4 bases, and the junction held 7 bases outside the gene matches. The CDR3 DNA reads TGTGCCACCAGCAGAGCGACAGGGGGAAGAGGCACTGAAGCTTTCTTT. This gives the protein CATSRATGGRGTEAFF.